The entry below describes one T cell receptor beta chain. These data are taken from a study of long-term antiretroviral therapy in people with HIV. The libraries were made with immunoSEQ v3.0 at survey level. Libraries were prepared by immunoSEQ multiplex PCR; TCRdb keeps only in-frame clonotypes and omits some of them. This sample has under 45,000 clones; 75% to 85% occur once, and the top ten carry roughly 6%. The V end was cut by 0 bases, the J end by 5 bases, with 16 bases between. Per the germline V gene, CDR1 is MDHEN and CDR2 is SYDVKM. The CDR3 is made up of 16 amino acids. Sample: unsorted PBMCs, taken 3.4 years after starting antiretroviral therapy. The chain has TRBV28 and TRBJ1-2; D call uncertain. The sequence was collected from a man under 40 with HIV. CDR3 sequence (DNA): TGTGCCAGCAGTTTATGGGGTGAGGGAATGTTGTATGGCTACACCTTC. Translated: CASSLWGEGMLYGYTF.